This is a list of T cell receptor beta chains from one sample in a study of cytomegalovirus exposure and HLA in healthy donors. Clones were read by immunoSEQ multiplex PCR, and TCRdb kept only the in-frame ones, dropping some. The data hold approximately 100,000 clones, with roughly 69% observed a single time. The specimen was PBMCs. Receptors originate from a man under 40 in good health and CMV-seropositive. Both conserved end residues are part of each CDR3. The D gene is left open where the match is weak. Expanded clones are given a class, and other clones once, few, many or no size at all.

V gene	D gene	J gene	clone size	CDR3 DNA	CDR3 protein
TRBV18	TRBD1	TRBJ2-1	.	TGTGCCAGCTCACCGGACAGGGGGCTGGGTGAGCAGTTCTTC	CASSPDRGLGEQFF
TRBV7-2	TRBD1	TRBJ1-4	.	TGTGCCAGCAGCGGTGGGACAGGGGCCCCAACTAATGAAAAACTGTTTTTT	CASSGGTGAPTNEKLFF
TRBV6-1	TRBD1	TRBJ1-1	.	TGTGCCAGCAGTGCGGACAGGGGGAAGACTGAAGCTTTCTTT	CASSADRGKTEAFF
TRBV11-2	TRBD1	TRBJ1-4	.	TGTGCCTCGACAGGGGTAGTCGCAACTAATGAAAAACTGTTTTTT	CASTGVVATNEKLFF
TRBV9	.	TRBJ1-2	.	TGTGCCAGCAGCGGCAGTTCTTATGGCTACACCTTC	CASSGSSYGYTF
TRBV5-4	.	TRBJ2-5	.	TGTGCCAGCAGCCTGGGGCTAATAGCGGAGACCCAGTACTTC	CASSLGLIAETQYF
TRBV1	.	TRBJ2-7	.	TGCACCAGCAGCCACGGCGAGCAGTACTTC	CTSSHGEQYF
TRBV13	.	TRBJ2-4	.	TGTGCCAGCAGCCACCGGGCCGAGGGCATTCAGTACTTC	CASSHRAEGIQYF
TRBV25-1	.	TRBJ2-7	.	TGTGCCAGCTCACTCTCCTACGAGCAGTACTTC	CASSLSYEQYF
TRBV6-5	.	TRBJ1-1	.	TGTGCCAGCAGTTACTCGGCCGGGGAGGCGAACACTGAAGCTTTCTTT	CASSYSAGEANTEAFF
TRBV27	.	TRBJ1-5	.	TGTGCCAGCAGACCTGGGACAATCAGCAATCAGCCCCAGCATTTT	CASRPGTISNQPQHF
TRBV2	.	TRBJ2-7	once	TGTGCCAGCGAGCGGGACACCTCCTACGAGCAGTACTTC	CASERDTSYEQYF
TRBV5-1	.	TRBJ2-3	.	TGCGCCAGCAGACTATCCACAGATACGCAGTATTTT	CASRLSTDTQYF
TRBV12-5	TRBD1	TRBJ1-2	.	TGTGCTAGTGGTTCGGGACAGGGAATCGGTTATGGCTACACCTTC	CASGSGQGIGYGYTF
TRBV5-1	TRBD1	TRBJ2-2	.	TGCGCCAGCAGTGACAGGGGAGGCACCGGGGAGCTGTTTTTT	CASSDRGGTGELFF
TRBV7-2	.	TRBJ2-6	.	TGTGCCAGCAGCTCCAGGGTTTCTGGGGCCAACGTCCTGACTTTC	CASSSRVSGANVLTF
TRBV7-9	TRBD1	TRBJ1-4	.	TGTGCCAGCAGCTTAGTATTGTCGGCAGGGGGGCTAGAAAAACTGTTTTTT	CASSLVLSAGGLEKLFF
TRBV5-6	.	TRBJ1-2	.	TGTGCCAGCAGCTTGGCTCCGGGTTCGAGCTATGGCTACACCTTC	CASSLAPGSSYGYTF
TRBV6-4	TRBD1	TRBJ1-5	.	TGTGCCAGCAGGGGGACAGGCGTGAATCAGCCCCAGCATTTT	CASRGTGVNQPQHF
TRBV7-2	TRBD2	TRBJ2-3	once	TGTGCCAGCAGCTCCTCGGGGGGAGCAGATACGCAGTATTTT	CASSSSGGADTQYF
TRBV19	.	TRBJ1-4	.	TGTGCCAGTAGTATTAACCAGGGGAGTGAAAAACTGTTTTTT	CASSINQGSEKLFF
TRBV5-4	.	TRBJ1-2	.	TGTGCCAGCAGCCCCAGGGGCGAGGATGGCTACACCTTC	CASSPRGEDGYTF
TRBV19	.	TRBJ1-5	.	TGTGCCAGTGTCGAGCGGCGAGGCAATCAGCCCCAGCATTTT	CASVERRGNQPQHF
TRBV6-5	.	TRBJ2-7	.	TGTGCCAGCAGTTACACTGGGGGCTTATCCTACGAGCAGTACTTC	CASSYTGGLSYEQYF
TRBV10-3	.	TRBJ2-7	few	TGTGCCATCAGAGGGACGCAGGGGAACGAGCAGTACTTC	CAIRGTQGNEQYF
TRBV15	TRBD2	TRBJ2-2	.	TGTGCCACCAGCAGGACTAGCGGGGGGGCCGGGGAGCTGTTTTTT	CATSRTSGGAGELFF
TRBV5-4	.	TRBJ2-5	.	TGTGCCAGTTCCCGCGGCCTCCAGTCCCCAGAGACCCAGTACTTC	CASSRGLQSPETQYF
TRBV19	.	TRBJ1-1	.	TGTGCCAGTAGACACGCGAACACTGAAGCTTTCTTT	CASRHANTEAFF
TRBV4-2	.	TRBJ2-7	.	TGTGCCAGCAGCCAGGACAGAGGTTCCTACGAGCAGTACTTC	CASSQDRGSYEQYF
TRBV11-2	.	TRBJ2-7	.	TGTGCCAGCACCCCGACAGTCTCCTACGAGCAGTACTTC	CASTPTVSYEQYF
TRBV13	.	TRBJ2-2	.	TGTGCCAGCAGCCCCGAGGGTATCGGGACCGGGGAGCTGTTTTTT	CASSPEGIGTGELFF
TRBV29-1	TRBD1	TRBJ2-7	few	TGCAGCGTTGATTGGCGGGGACAGGGGGCCTACGAGCAGTACTTC	CSVDWRGQGAYEQYF
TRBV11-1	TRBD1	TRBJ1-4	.	TGTGCCAGCAGCTTGGACAGGTCTGGAGAAAAACTGTTTTTT	CASSLDRSGEKLFF
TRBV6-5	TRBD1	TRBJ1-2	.	TGTGCCAGCTTCAGTGTCAGGGGGAACTATGGCTACACCTTC	CASFSVRGNYGYTF
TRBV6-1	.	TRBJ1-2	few	TGTGCCAGCTTCCGTCCCGGCGCCCCGGCGGGTGGCTACACCTTC	CASFRPGAPAGGYTF
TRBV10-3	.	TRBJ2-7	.	TGTGCCATCAGCGGACTAAACTACGAGCAGTACTTC	CAISGLNYEQYF
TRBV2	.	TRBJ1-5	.	TGTGCCAGTCACCGGGACATTTATAGCAATCAGCCCCAGCATTTT	CASHRDIYSNQPQHF
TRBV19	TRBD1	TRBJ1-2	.	TGTGCCAGTAGTTTTTATACAGGGGACGGCTATGGCTACACCTTC	CASSFYTGDGYGYTF
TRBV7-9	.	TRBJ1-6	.	TGTGCCAGCAGCTTAGGAGGGTTCGACTCACCCCTCCACTTT	CASSLGGFDSPLHF
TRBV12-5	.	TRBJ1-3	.	TGTGCTAGTGGTCTGGGGGGAGCTGGAAACACCATATATTTT	CASGLGGAGNTIYF
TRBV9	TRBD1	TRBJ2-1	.	TGTGCCAGCAGCCTCTCCCCTGGGACAGGTTACAATGAGCAGTTCTTC	CASSLSPGTGYNEQFF
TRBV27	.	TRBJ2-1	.	TGTGCCAGCAGTTTCATCAATGAGCAGTTCTTC	CASSFINEQFF
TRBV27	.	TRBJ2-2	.	TGTGCCAGTTCCCGGGGTACCACCAACACCGGGGAGCTGTTTTTT	CASSRGTTNTGELFF
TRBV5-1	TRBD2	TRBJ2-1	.	TGCGCCAGCAGCTTCACCGGGACTAGCCCTGAGCAGTTCTTC	CASSFTGTSPEQFF
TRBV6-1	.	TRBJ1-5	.	TGTGCCAGCAGTGAAGGGTCGGTTCAGCCCCAGCATTTT	CASSEGSVQPQHF
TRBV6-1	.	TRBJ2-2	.	TGTGCCAGCATAGCGACTAACACCGGGGAGCTGTTTTTT	CASIATNTGELFF
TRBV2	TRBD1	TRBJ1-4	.	TGTGCCAGCAGTGCCCGGACAGGGGCCACAACTAATGAAAAACTGTTTTTT	CASSARTGATTNEKLFF
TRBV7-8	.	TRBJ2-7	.	TGTGCCAGCAGCGAGACGGGCAGGGCCTTGGGCGAGCAGTACTTC	CASSETGRALGEQYF
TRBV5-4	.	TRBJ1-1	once	TGTGCCAGCAGCTGGGGAAGGGGGAACACTGAAGCTTTCTTT	CASSWGRGNTEAFF
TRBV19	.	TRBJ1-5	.	TGTGCCAGTAGTATAATCGGGGATCAGCCCCAGCATTTT	CASSIIGDQPQHF
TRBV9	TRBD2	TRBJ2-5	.	TGTGCCAGCAGCGCAAAAGGGAGGACTAGTTCGGAGACCCAGTACTTC	CASSAKGRTSSETQYF
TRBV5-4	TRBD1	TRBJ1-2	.	TGTGCCAGCAGCTTGCGAGAGGGGGCATATGGCTACACCTTC	CASSLREGAYGYTF
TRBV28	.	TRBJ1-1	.	TGTGCCAGCAGTGCCCGGGTCCGGAACACTGAAGCTTTCTTT	CASSARVRNTEAFF
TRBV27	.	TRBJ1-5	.	TGTGCCAGCAGCAACAGGGCGGGTCAGCCCCAGCATTTT	CASSNRAGQPQHF